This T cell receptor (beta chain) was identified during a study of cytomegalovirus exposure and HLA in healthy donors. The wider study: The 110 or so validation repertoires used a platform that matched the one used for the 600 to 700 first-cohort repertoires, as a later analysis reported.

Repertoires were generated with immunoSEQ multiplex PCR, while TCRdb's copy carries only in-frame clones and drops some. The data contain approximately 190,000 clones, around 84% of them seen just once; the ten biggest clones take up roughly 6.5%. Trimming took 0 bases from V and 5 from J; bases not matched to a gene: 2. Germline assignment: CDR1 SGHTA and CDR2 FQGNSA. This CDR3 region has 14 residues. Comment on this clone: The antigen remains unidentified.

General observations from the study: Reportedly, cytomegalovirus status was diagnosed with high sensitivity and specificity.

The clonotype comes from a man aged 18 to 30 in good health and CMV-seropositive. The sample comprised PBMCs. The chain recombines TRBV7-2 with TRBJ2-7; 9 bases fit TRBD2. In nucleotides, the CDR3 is TGTGCCAGCAGCTTAGCTAGCGGGAGTAACGAGCAGTACTTC. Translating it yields CASSLASGSNEQYF.